Below are 7 T cell receptor beta chains sequenced from a single sample in a study of blood T cell repertoires in COVID-19. TCRdb's table, derived via immunoSEQ multiplex PCR, lists solely in-frame clones and lacks some. This sample carries a few hundred thousand clones, over 65% of them seen once, and the ten largest clones take over 0.95%. Sequenced input: peripheral blood. The source is a human donor with acute or convalescent COVID-19. The donor label of this sample is uncertain.

There are many counts of this clone. J is TRBJ2-2 and V is TRBV5-1, with 13 bases matching TRBD2. This CDR3 is built from 14 residues. Germline-derived CDR1 and CDR2 are SGHRS and YFSETQ. V lost 7 bases and J lost 7; bases outside the gene matches: 4. CDR3 DNA sequence: TGCGCCAGCCGAGGACTAGCGGGAGACGGGGAGCTGTTTTTT. It encodes CASRGLAGDGELFF.

The genes are TRBV13 and TRBJ1-1, with TRBD1 matching over 8 bases. The CDR3 runs to 13 residues. Germline V gene data show CDR1 as PRHDT and CDR2 as FYEKMQ (reference sequence). After removal of 5 bases from V and 3 bases from J, the junction contained 2 bases not matched to a gene. The CDR3 nucleotides are TGTGCCAGCAGCCAACAGGGGGACACTGAAGCTTTCTTT. Translating gives CASSQQGDTEAFF. Variable domain in full (rest from reference TRBV13 and TRBJ1-1): AAGVIQSPRHLIKEKRETATLKCYPIPRHDTVYWYQQGPGQDPQFLISFYEKMQSDKGSIPDRFSAQQFSDYHSELNMSSLELGDSALYFCASSQQGDTEAFFGQGTRLTVV.

Comment on this clone: Other nucleotide sequences in the sample specify the same CDR3. The rearrangement joins TRBV28 to TRBJ1-3, with D possibly matching TRBD1 (6 bases). This CDR3 comprises 15 residues. CDR1 MDHEN and CDR2 SYDVKM come from the germline V gene. The ends were cut back, 2 bases at V and 1 base at J, with 9 bases in the middle. CDR3 sequence (DNA): TGTGCCAGCAGTTTAGGGGGCGCATCTGGAAACACCATATATTTT. It yields the protein CASSLGGASGNTIYF.

There are many counts of this clone. V and J are TRBV2 and TRBJ2-1; D is possibly TRBD2 (5 bases). The CDR3 totals 15 residues. The germline V gene has CDR1 SNHLY and CDR2 FYNNEI. V dropped 3 bases and J dropped 5 bases, with 14 bases sitting between them. In DNA form, the CDR3 reads TGTGCCAGCAGTGAGGAGGCAGCCCGTAACAATGAGCAGTTCTTC. As protein: CASSEEAARNNEQFF.

This clone was found once. The chain recombines TRBV15 with TRBJ2-5, with D possibly being TRBD1 (6 bases). Trimming removed 0 bases at V and 7 bases at J, with 21 bases between. This CDR3 is built from 17 residues. Looked up from germline, CDR1 is LNHNV and CDR2 is YYDKDF (reference sequence). Written as DNA, the CDR3 is TGTGCCACCAGCAGAGATCGGGCGTTGGGGGCGGTCGGGACCCAGTACTTC. Amino acid sequence: CATSRDRALGAVGTQYF.

The J gene is TRBJ1-1, the V gene TRBV10-3; D not resolved. The CDR3 has 13 amino acids. Germline V gene sequence: CDR1 ENHRY, CDR2 SYGVKD. V was cut by 5 bases and J by 4 bases, with 11 bases left in between. CDR3 amino acids: CAISSGLRTEAFF. The CDR3 region has the DNA TGTGCCATCAGTTCGGGTTTGCGCACTGAAGCTTTCTTT.

The rearrangement uses TRBV5-6 and TRBJ2-2; TRBD1 agrees at 7 bases. This CDR3 region has 14 residues. Germline loops: CDR1 SGHDT, CDR2 YYEEEE. Germline trimming cut 7 bases from V and 0 bases from J; bases unmatched to any gene: 3. CDR3 residues: CASSGQSNTGELFF. CDR3 nucleotides: TGTGCCAGCTCGGGACAGTCGAACACCGGGGAGCTGTTTTTT.